The 2 T cell receptor beta chains reported below all come from one sample, sequenced in a study of cytomegalovirus exposure and HLA in healthy donors. This table comes from immunoSEQ multiplex PCR, and its TCRdb copy is limited to in-frame clones, with some not included. The data show 150,000 to 200,000 clones, with 85% to 90% seen just once and roughly 1.5% held by the top ten. Sequencing used PBMCs. All receptors come from a woman aged 30 to 39 in good health and CMV-seronegative.

This chain uses TRBV18 with TRBJ1-1; D call uncertain. CDR1 is KGHSH, CDR2 LQKENI, per germline. The V gene lost 0 bases and the J gene lost 5 bases, with 4 bases spanning the gap. This CDR3 is built from 12 residues. DNA of the CDR3: TGTGCCAGCTCACCACCCGGGACTGAAGCTTTCTTT. The encoded protein is CASSPPGTEAFF.

This chain links TRBV7-2 with TRBJ2-3; TRBD2 might be the D (7 bases). V was pared by 3 bases and J by 3 bases, with 13 bases between. Germline loops: CDR1 SGHTA, CDR2 FQGNSA. The CDR3 loop spans 15 amino acids. CDR3 coding DNA: TGTGCCAGCAGCTTTGGGGGGGCAGGTACAGATACGCAGTATTTT. Protein: CASSFGGAGTDTQYF.